This TCR beta chain was observed in a study of shared clonotypes between healthy human individuals. Notes on the study in general: Rarefaction showed that sequencing of sorted subsets was incomplete (despite large depth). Exclusively blood specimens were collected; tissue repertoires likely differ. Non-shared clonotypes displayed generation probabilities falling below those of clonotypes present in all four donors.

Only in-frame clones appear in the TCRdb table, and some are missing; sequencing was by immunoSEQ multiplex PCR. The top ten hold approximately 0.13% of the sample, which has 2,100,000 or so clones, approximately 94% seen once. Concerning this clone: Its antigen remains unknown.

Trimming removed 4 bases from V and 0 bases from J, with 7 bases in between. This CDR3 is 15 amino acids long. CDR1 and CDR2 (germline): SNHLY, FYNNEI. The TCR was taken from a man in his late teens or twenties in good health. The sequenced sample was naive CD4+ T cells sorted from blood. Specified subset: CD45RA+ positively selected. The rearrangement uses TRBV2 and TRBJ1-6; possible D gene TRBD1, 5 bases. For the CDR3, the DNA is TGTGCCAGCAGTGCACAGGTCTCCTATAATTCACCCCTCCACTTT. This translates into CASSAQVSYNSPLHF.